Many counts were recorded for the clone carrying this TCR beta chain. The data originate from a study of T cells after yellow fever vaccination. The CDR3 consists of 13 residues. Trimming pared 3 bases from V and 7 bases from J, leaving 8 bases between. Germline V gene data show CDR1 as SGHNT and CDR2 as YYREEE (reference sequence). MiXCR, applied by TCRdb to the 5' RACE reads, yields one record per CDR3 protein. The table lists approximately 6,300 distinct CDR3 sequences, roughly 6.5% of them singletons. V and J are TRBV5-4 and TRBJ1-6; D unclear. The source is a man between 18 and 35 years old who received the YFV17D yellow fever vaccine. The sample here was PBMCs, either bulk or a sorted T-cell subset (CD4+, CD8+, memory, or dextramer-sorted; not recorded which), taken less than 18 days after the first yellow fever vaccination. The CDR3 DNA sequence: TGTGCCAGCAGCTCTGGCTTAAATTCACCCCTCCACTTT. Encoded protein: CASSSGLNSPLHF.